This T cell receptor beta chain appears in the sequencing data of a study of cytomegalovirus exposure and HLA in healthy donors. Study background: Researchers previously reported finding more than 100 million unique TCR beta sequences from roughly 200 million T cells.

Primers: 60 Vbeta forward and 13 Jbeta reverse. The data were produced by immunoSEQ multiplex PCR, yet TCRdb's version contains in-frame clones alone and is incomplete. Among 84,000 or so clones listed, 75% to 80% were seen once. In the case of this clone: Its antigen is undetermined.

General observations from the study: Approximately 160 TCR beta chains were listed as cytomegalovirus-associated.

Germline V gene lookup returns CDR1 SGHTA and CDR2 FQGNSA. V was cut by 5 bases and J by 2 bases, with 13 bases left in between. This CDR3 spans 14 amino acids. This clonotype originated in a man aged 25 to 40 in good health and CMV-seronegative. The chain joins TRBV7-2 to TRBJ2-7; perhaps TRBD1 as D (6 bases). Source material: PBMCs. This CDR3 reads CASSAIGGPYEQYF. The CDR3 DNA reads as TGTGCCAGCAGCGCGATAGGGGGACCCTACGAGCAGTACTTC.